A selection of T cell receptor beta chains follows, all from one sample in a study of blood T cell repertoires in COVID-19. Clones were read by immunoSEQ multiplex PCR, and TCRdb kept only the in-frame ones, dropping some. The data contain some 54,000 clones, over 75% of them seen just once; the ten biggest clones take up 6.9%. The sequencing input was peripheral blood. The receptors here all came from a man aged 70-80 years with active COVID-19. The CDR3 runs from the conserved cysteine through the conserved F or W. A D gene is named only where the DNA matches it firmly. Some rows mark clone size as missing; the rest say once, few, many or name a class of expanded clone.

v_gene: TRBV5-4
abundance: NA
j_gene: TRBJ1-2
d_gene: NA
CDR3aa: CASSLGGVGGNYGYTF
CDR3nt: TGTGCCAGCAGCTTGGGCGGTGTGGGGGGTAACTATGGCTACACCTTC

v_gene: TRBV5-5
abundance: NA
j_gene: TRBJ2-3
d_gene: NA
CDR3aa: CASSPSGDTDTQYF
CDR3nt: TGTGCCAGCAGTCCCAGTGGAGACACAGATACGCAGTATTTT

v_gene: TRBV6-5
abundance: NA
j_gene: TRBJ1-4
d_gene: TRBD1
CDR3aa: CASMTGGEKLFF
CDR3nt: TGTGCCAGCATGACAGGGGGCGAAAAACTGTTTTTT

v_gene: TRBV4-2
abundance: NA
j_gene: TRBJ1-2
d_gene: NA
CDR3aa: CASSQDINSLDYTF
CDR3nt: TGTGCCAGCAGCCAAGATATTAACAGCCTCGACTACACCTTC

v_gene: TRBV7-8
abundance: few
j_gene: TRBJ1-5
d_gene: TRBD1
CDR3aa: CASSSNRGSHQPQHF
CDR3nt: TGTGCCAGCAGCTCTAACAGGGGATCCCACCAGCCCCAGCATTTT

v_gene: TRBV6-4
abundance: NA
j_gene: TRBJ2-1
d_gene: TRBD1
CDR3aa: CASSDPGQPFKFF
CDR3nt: TGTGCCAGCAGTGACCCGGGACAGCCTTTTAAGTTCTTC

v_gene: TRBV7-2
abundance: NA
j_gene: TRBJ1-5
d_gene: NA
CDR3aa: CASSLLGAPQHF
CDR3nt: TGTGCCAGCAGCTTATTAGGGGCCCCCCAGCATTTT

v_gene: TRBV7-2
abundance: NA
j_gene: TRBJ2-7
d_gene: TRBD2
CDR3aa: CASSPGLADYEQYF
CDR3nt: TGTGCCAGCAGCCCAGGACTAGCCGACTACGAGCAGTACTTC

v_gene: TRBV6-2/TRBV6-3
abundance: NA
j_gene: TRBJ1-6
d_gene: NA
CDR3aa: CASSFGEGRGSPLHF
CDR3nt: TGTGCCAGCAGTTTTGGGGAAGGGAGGGGATCACCCCTCCACTTT

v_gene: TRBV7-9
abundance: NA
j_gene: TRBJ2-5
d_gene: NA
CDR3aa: CASSADSQETQYF
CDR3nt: TGTGCCAGCAGCGCAGACAGTCAAGAGACCCAGTACTTC

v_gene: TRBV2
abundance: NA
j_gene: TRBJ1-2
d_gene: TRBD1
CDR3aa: CASRTGGEIGYTF
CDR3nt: TGTGCCAGCAGGACAGGGGGCGAAATTGGCTACACCTTC

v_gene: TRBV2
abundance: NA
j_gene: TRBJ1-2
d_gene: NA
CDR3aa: CASSGSLGRYGYTF
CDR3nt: TGTGCCAGCAGTGGCTCGCTGGGCAGATATGGCTACACCTTC

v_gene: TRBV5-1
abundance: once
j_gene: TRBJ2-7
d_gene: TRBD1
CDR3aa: CASSRTGQAYEQYF
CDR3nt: TGCGCCAGCAGCCGGACAGGACAGGCCTACGAGCAGTACTTC

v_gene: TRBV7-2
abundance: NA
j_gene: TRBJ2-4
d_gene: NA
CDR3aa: CASSLDLGTPKNIQYF
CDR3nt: TGTGCCAGCAGCCTCGACTTGGGGACTCCCAAAAACATTCAGTACTTC

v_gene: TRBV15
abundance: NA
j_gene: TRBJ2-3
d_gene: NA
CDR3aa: CATSSRADTQYF
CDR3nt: TGTGCCACCAGCAGCAGGGCAGATACGCAGTATTTT

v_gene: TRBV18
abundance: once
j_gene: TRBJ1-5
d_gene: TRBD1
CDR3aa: CASSPTGTGGDQPQHF
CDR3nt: TGTGCCAGCTCACCGACCGGGACAGGGGGCGATCAGCCCCAGCATTTT

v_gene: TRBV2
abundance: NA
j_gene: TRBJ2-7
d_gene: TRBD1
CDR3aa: CASSLLRSGQVSYEQYF
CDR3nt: TGTGCCAGCAGTCTACTCCGTTCGGGACAGGTGTCCTACGAGCAGTACTTC

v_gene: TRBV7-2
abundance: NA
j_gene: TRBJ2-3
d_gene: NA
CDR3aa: CASSLAGRLNTDTQYF
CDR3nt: TGTGCCAGCAGCTTAGCTGGCAGGTTAAACACAGATACGCAGTATTTT

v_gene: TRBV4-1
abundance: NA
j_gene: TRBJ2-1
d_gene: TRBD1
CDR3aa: CASSPGQGTNEQFF
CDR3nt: TGCGCCAGCAGCCCGGGACAGGGAACCAATGAGCAGTTCTTC

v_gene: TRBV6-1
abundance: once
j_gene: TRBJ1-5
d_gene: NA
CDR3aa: CASSEGLSSNQPQHF
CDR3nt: TGTGCCAGCAGTGAGGGACTGTCTAGCAATCAGCCCCAGCATTTT

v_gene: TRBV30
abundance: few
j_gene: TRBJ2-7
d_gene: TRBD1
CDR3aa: CAWGGLGQGSSYEQYF
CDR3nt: TGTGCCTGGGGCGGCTTAGGACAGGGGTCCTCCTACGAGCAGTACTTC

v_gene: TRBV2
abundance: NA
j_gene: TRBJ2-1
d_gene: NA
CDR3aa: CASSVIRENEQFF
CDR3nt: TGTGCCAGCAGTGTGATACGGGAAAATGAGCAGTTCTTC

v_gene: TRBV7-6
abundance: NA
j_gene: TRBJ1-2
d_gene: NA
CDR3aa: CASSLSWGANYGYTF
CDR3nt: TGTGCCAGCAGCTTGTCCTGGGGAGCTAACTATGGCTACACCTTC

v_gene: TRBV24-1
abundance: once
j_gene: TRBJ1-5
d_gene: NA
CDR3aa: CATSPRRNSPTQVWDGSNQPQHF
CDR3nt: TGTGCCACCAGCCCCCGGAGGAATTCTCCGACCCAGGTTTGGGATGGTAGCAATCAGCCCCAGCATTTT

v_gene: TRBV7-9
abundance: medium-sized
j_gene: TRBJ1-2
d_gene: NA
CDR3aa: CASGRQELIYTF
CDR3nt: TGTGCCAGCGGCCGACAGGAGTTGATCTACACCTTC

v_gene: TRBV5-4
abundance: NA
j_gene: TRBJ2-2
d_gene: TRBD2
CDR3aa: CASSHPRAGDTGELFF
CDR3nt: TGTGCCAGCAGCCACCCACGGGCGGGGGACACCGGGGAGCTGTTTTTT

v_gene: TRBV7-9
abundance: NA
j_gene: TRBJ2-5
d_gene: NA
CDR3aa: CASSLSISQETQYF
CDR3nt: TGTGCCAGCAGCTTATCGATCAGCCAAGAGACCCAGTACTTC

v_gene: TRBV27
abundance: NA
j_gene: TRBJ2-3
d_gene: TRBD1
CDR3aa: CASSLWGTGDTDTQYF
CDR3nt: TGTGCCAGCAGTTTATGGGGGACAGGGGACACAGATACGCAGTATTTT

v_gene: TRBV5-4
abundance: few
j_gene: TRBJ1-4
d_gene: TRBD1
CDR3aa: CASSLRGQGYEKLFF
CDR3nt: TGTGCCAGCAGCTTAAGGGGACAGGGGTATGAAAAACTGTTTTTT

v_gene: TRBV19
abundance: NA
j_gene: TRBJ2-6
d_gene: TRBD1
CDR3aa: CASSIPRQGSGANVLTF
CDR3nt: TGTGCCAGTAGTATACCCAGACAGGGGTCTGGGGCCAACGTCCTGACTTTC

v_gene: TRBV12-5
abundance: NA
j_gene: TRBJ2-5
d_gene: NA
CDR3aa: CASGPQGGETQYF
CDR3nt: TGTGCTAGTGGACCTCAGGGTGGGGAGACCCAGTACTTC

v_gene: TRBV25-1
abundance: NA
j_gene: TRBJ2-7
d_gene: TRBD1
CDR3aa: CASSLGTGTSRTRYEQYF
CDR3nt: TGTGCCAGCAGCCTTGGGACAGGGACCAGCCGCACCCGCTACGAGCAGTACTTC

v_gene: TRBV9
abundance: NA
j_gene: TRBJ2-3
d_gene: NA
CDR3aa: CASSLSGSTDTQYF
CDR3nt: TGTGCCAGCTCCCTTAGCGGTAGCACAGATACGCAGTATTTT

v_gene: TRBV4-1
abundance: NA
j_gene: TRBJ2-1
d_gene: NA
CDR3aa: CASSQVGLSRLNEQFF
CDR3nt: TGCGCCAGCAGCCAAGTGGGTCTGAGTAGACTCAATGAGCAGTTCTTC

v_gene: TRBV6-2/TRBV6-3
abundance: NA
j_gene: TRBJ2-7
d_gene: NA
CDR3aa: CASSYPPGGNSYEQYF
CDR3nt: TGTGCCAGCAGTTACCCCCCAGGGGGGAACTCCTACGAGCAGTACTTC

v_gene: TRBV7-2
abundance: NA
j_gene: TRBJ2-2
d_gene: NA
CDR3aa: CASSFGSGMAGELFF
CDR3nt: TGTGCCAGCAGCTTTGGTTCGGGAATGGCCGGGGAGCTGTTTTTT

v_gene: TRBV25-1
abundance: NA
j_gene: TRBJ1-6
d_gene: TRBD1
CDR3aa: CASSPGTGFRDSPLHF
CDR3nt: TGTGCCAGCAGCCCCGGGACAGGGTTTCGGGATTCACCCCTCCACTTT

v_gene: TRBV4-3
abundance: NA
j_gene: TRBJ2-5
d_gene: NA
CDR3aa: CASSQEVPSPASVETQYF
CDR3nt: TGCGCCAGCAGCCAAGAGGTTCCCTCTCCGGCTAGCGTCGAGACCCAGTACTTC

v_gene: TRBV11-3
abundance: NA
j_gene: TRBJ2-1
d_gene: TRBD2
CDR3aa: CASSFARGGPNSYNEQFF
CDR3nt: TGTGCCAGCAGCTTCGCACGGGGGGGACCCAACTCCTACAATGAGCAGTTCTTC

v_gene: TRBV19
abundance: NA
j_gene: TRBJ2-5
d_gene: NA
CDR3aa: CASSMSSSRQVETQYF
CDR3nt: TGTGCCAGTAGTATGAGCTCTAGCCGCCAGGTAGAGACCCAGTACTTC

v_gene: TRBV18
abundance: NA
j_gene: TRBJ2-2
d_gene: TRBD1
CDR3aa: CASSPQTGDTGELFF
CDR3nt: TGTGCCAGCTCACCTCAGACAGGGGACACCGGGGAGCTGTTTTTT

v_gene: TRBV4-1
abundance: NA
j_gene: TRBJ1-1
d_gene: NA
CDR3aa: CASSLTANTEAFF
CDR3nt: TGCGCCAGCAGTCTCACAGCGAACACTGAAGCTTTCTTT

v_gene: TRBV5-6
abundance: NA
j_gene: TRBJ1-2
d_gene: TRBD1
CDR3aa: CASSFRDRVFYGYTF
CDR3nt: TGTGCCAGCAGCTTTCGAGACAGGGTTTTCTATGGCTACACCTTC

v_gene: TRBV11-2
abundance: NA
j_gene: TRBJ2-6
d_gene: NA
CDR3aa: CASTLYSGANVLTF
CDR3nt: TGTGCCAGCACCCTTTACTCTGGGGCCAACGTCCTGACTTTC

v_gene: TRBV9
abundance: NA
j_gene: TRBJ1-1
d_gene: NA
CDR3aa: CASSVGGENTEAFF
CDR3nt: TGTGCCAGCAGCGTAGGGGGCGAGAACACTGAAGCTTTCTTT